These 26 T cell receptor beta chains share one sample of origin, sequenced in a study of T cell repertoires in cytomegalovirus infection. These receptors lack a known antigen. TCRdb itself ran the reads through MiXCR, one entry per CDR3 protein. The sample shows about 270,000 distinct CDR3 sequences, about 20% of them seen only once. The sample here was cultured PBMCs, taken from culture after CMV antigen stimulation. Source of these receptors: a human donor in good health (CMV status not recorded). Some clones in this sample may be carry-over from other donors' samples.

This clonotype was recorded a few times. The chain employs TRBV12-3 or TRBV12-4 and TRBJ2-1, with 10 nucleotides matching TRBD2. With V trimmed by 5 bases and J by 6 bases, 7 bases remained unmatched. The CDR3 has 15 residues. The CDR3, as DNA: TGTGCCAGCAGTCGGACGGGACTAGCGACCAATGAGCAGTTCTTC. It is translated as CASSRTGLATNEQFF.

As regards this clonotype: Germline and junction disagree at one end, which may indicate a read error. This chain uses TRBV11-2 with TRBJ1-1, with 9 bases lining up with TRBD1. Germline V gene data show CDR1 as SGHAT and CDR2 as FQNNGV. The CDR3 is made up of 15 amino acids. The CDR3 sequence is CVSSLDLGQGTEAFF. In DNA, the CDR3 is TGTGTCAGCAGCTTAGATCTAGGACAGGGGACTGAAGCTTTCTTT.

This chain links TRBV19 with TRBJ1-5; D perhaps matches TRBD1 (5 bases). Germline CDR1 reads LNHDA; CDR2 reads SQIVND (reference sequence). Trimming removed 7 bases from V and 2 bases from J, with 15 bases in between. The CDR3 totals 15 residues. CDR3 sequence reads: CASNRGGWGNQPQHF. The CDR3 nucleotides read TGTGCCAGTAACCGGGGGGGATGGGGCAATCAGCCCCAGCATTTT.

The chain's CDR3 is CASSYGTSGSYEQYV. The DNA for the CDR3 is TGTGCCAGCAGTTACGGGACTAGCGGATCCTACGAGCAGTACGTC. The chain couples TRBV6-2 or TRBV6-3 to TRBJ2-7; the match to TRBD2 covers 11 bases. Germline V gene sequence: CDR1 MNHEY, CDR2 SVGEGT. This CDR3 spans 15 amino acids. The junction had 1 base not matched to a gene; V was cut back by 2 bases and J by 1 base.

The chain joins TRBV28 to TRBJ1-1; D might be TRBD1 (6 bases). The CDR3 runs 15 residues. Trimming cost V 5 bases and J 3 bases, with 16 bases left between them. Per the germline V gene, CDR1 is MDHEN and CDR2 is SYDVKM. For the CDR3, the DNA is TGTGCCAGCAGTACCTATGGGGGGCCGTACACTGAAGCTTTCTTT. Its translation is CASSTYGGPYTEAFF.

The J gene is TRBJ2-1, the V gene TRBV24-1; 8 nucleotides line up with TRBD2. CDR1 is KGHDR, CDR2 SFDVKD, per germline. V shed 2 bases, J shed 8 bases, and the junction held 10 bases outside the gene matches. CDR3 length: 16 residues. CDR3 sequence (DNA): TGTGCCACCAGTGATTCAGTTGGAAGCGGGAGAGATGAGCAGTTCTTC. Its protein product is CATSDSVGSGRDEQFF.

The sample holds many counts of this clonotype. V usage is TRBV27 and J usage is TRBJ2-3, with D perhaps TRBD2 (7 bases). The V and J ends lost 0 bases and 0 bases respectively, with 19 bases between them. The CDR3 has 19 amino acids. Germline lookup yields CDR1 MNHEY and CDR2 SMNVEV (reference sequence). For the CDR3, the DNA is TGTGCCAGCAGTTTATCTGGGGGGGGCTACCGAGACAGCACAGATACGCAGTATTTT. Protein sequence: CASSLSGGGYRDSTDTQYF.

This clonotype was detected ten times or more. At one boundary the junction diverges from the germline segment, which might be a read error. The chain combines TRBV7-6 with TRBJ2-5; D may be TRBD1 or TRBD2 (5 bases each). CDR1 is SGHVS, CDR2 FNYEAQ, per germline. This CDR3 has 14 amino acids. This CDR3 reads CASSSRTRGEAQYF. In DNA, the CDR3 is TGTGCCAGCAGCTCCCGTACGAGGGGAGAGGCCCAGTACTTC. The whole variable domain, filled in from reference TRBV7-6 and TRBJ2-5, reads GAGVSQSPRYKVTKRGQDVALRCDPISGHVSLYWYRQALGQGPEFLTYFNYEAQQDKSGLPNDRFSAERPEGSISTLTIQRTEQRDSAMYRCASSSRTRGEAQYFGPGTRLLVL.

This clonotype has ten or more counts. The V gene is TRBV7-2, the J gene TRBJ1-5; 12 bases agree with TRBD1. Germline V lookup: CDR1 SGHTA, CDR2 FQGNSA. The trim removed 5 bases at V and 8 bases at J, leaving 10 bases unmatched. This CDR3 contains 16 residues. The DNA of the CDR3 is TGTGCCAGCAGCATCGGGACAGGGGGCAAGGGAGAGCCCCAGCATTTT. Encoded protein: CASSIGTGGKGEPQHF.

This clonotype was observed a handful of times. CDR3: CASSYSIGQGAPQETQYF. The DNA of the CDR3 is TGTGCCAGCAGTTACTCGATCGGACAGGGGGCACCCCAAGAGACCCAGTACTTC. The genes are TRBV6-5 and TRBJ2-5; 11 bases are shared with TRBD1. This CDR3 is 18 amino acids long. Trimming at V came to 0 bases and at J to 1 base, leaving 7 bases not matched to a gene. The V gene's germline CDR1 is MNHEY and CDR2 SVGAGI.

The chain recombines TRBV4-3 with TRBJ2-1; maybe TRBD2 (5 bases). CDR3 size: 13 residues. Trimming pared 4 bases from V and 7 bases from J, leaving 11 bases between. The germline V gene has CDR1 LGHNA and CDR2 YSLEER. Here the CDR3 DNA reads TGCGCCAGCAGCCCCGGGGTGCTTAATGAGCAGTTCTTC. Amino acid sequence: CASSPGVLNEQFF.

This clonotype was seen many times. V is TRBV4-3 and J is TRBJ2-7; D may be TRBD2 (6 bases). Germline loops: CDR1 LGHNA, CDR2 YSLEER. There are 15 residues in the CDR3. V was pared by 1 base and J by 0 bases, with 10 bases between. The CDR3 DNA sequence: TGCGCCAGCAGCCAAGGGAGGGCCAGCTCCTACGAGCAGTACTTC. Translated: CASSQGRASSYEQYF.

This clonotype was counted a few times. In DNA form, the CDR3 reads TGTGCCTCAGGAGCGGGAACTTACGAGCAGTACTTC. Its protein is CASGAGTYEQYF. The chain is built from TRBV11-1 and TRBJ2-7, with 7 bases aligning to TRBD2. This CDR3 comprises 12 residues. In germline, CDR1 is SGHAT, CDR2 FQDESV (reference sequence). V trimming: 11 bases; J trimming: 4 bases; junction bases outside the gene matches: 8.

This clonotype has a handful of counts. This chain joins TRBV6-1 and TRBJ2-1, with TRBD1 matching over 9 bases. Germline-derived CDR1 and CDR2 are MNHNS and SASEGT. With V trimmed by 5 bases and J by 3 bases, 8 bases remained unmatched. The CDR3 has 16 residues. CDR3 nucleotides: TGTGCCAGCAGTAGGATGACAGGGGGATACTACAATGAGCAGTTCTTC. It translates to CASSRMTGGYYNEQFF.

The chain combines TRBV5-4 with TRBJ2-1; no firm D call. The CDR3 covers 16 residues. V lost 4 bases, J lost 0 bases, and 14 bases lay in between. Germline V gene sequence: CDR1 SGHNT, CDR2 YYREEE (reference sequence). CDR3 region: CASSTRDASSYNEQFF. The DNA for the CDR3 is TGTGCCAGCAGCACACGCGACGCGAGCTCCTACAATGAGCAGTTCTTC.

This chain joins TRBV28 and TRBJ1-5; no definite D call. This CDR3 is 12 amino acids long. Germline V gene sequence: CDR1 MDHEN, CDR2 SYDVKM. V shed 7 bases and J shed 6 bases, with 10 bases lying between them. The CDR3 region has the DNA TGTGCCAGCAAAGAGGGAATTCAGCCCCAGCATTTT. Translating gives CASKEGIQPQHF.

The chain uses TRBV12-3 or TRBV12-4 and TRBJ2-1; 7 bases line up with TRBD1. V gave up 7 bases and J gave up 5 bases; unmatched junction bases: 11. The CDR3 loop spans 15 amino acids. The CDR3 coding sequence is TGTGCCAGCACCTTGGGACAGTCAGTTAACAATGAGCAGTTCTTC. This translates into CASTLGQSVNNEQFF.

This clonotype has more than one count but fewer than ten. The V and J genes are TRBV12-3 or TRBV12-4 and TRBJ2-1; weak D call: TRBD2 (6 bases). This CDR3 has 15 amino acids. Trimming took off 2 bases at V and 8 bases at J, with 16 bases between the two ends. CDR3 sequence reads: CASSLHGPAGDEQFF. In DNA form, the CDR3 reads TGTGCCAGCAGTTTACATGGCCCAGCGGGTGATGAGCAGTTCTTC.

The gene calls are TRBV5-6 and TRBJ1-5; D not certain. Germline V CDR1 and CDR2: SGHDT, YYEEEE. Trimming pared 0 bases from V and 2 bases from J, leaving 18 bases between. The CDR3 sequence is 18 residues long. The CDR3 reads CASSLGLRGSWRNQPQHF. CDR3 bases: TGTGCCAGCAGCTTGGGTCTACGCGGTTCATGGCGCAATCAGCCCCAGCATTTT.

This clonotype was picked up many times. This chain joins TRBV7-9 and TRBJ1-3; D perhaps matches TRBD1 (6 bases). From germline, CDR1 is SEHNR and CDR2 FQNEAQ (reference sequence). The CDR3 totals 17 residues. V lost 8 bases and J lost 4, with 24 bases in between. The CDR3 sequence is CASSHQAGRQEGNTIYF. The DNA for the CDR3 is TGTGCCAGCTCCCACCAGGCGGGGAGACAGGAAGGAAACACCATATATTTT.

This clonotype is medium-sized in the sample. The V call is TRBV28, the J call TRBJ2-6; D possibly corresponds to TRBD2 (5 bases). Germline loops: CDR1 MDHEN, CDR2 SYDVKM. The CDR3 sequence is 15 residues long. The ends were cut back, 3 bases at V and 2 bases at J, with 8 bases in the middle. CDR3 DNA sequence: TGTGCCAGCAGTTTCGAGAGGGCTGGGGCCAACGTCCTGACTTTC. This sequence encodes CASSFERAGANVLTF. Based on the CDR3 plus reference TRBV28 and TRBJ2-6, the full variable domain is DVKVTQSSRYLVKRTGEKVFLECVQDMDHENMFWYRQDPGLGLRLIYFSYDVKMKEKGDIPEGYSVSREKKERFSLILESASTNQTSMYLCASSFERAGANVLTFGAGSRLTVL.

This clonotype was found a few times. This rearrangement joins TRBV7-2 to TRBJ1-1, with 8 bases matching TRBD1. Germline CDR1 reads SGHTA; CDR2 reads FQGNSA. V gave up 5 bases and J gave up 4 bases; unmatched junction bases: 6. The length of the CDR3 is 14 residues. CDR3: CASSGSTGGTEAFF. The CDR3 DNA sequence: TGTGCCAGCAGCGGATCAACAGGGGGCACTGAAGCTTTCTTT.

This clonotype showed up many times. As DNA, the CDR3 is TGTGCCAGCAGCCCTCTTCGCGGGGCCTACACTGAAGCTTTCTTT. Its protein is CASSPLRGAYTEAFF. The rearrangement joins TRBV7-8 to TRBJ1-1; D is perhaps TRBD1 (5 bases). Germline V gene lookup returns CDR1 SGHVS and CDR2 FQNEAQ. With 5 bases removed from V and 3 bases from J, the gap between germline ends came to 16 bases. The CDR3 totals 15 residues.

This clonotype was found a few times. The CDR3 loop is CATSETGGDQPQHF. The CDR3 coding sequence is TGTGCCACCAGTGAAACAGGAGGGGATCAGCCCCAGCATTTT. J is TRBJ1-5 and V is TRBV24-1, with D maybe TRBD1 (5 bases). Germline CDR1 is KGHDR and CDR2 is SFDVKD. With 4 bases removed from V and 5 bases from J, the gap between germline ends came to 11 bases. The CDR3 sequence is 14 residues long.

The rearrangement uses TRBV7-8 and TRBJ2-3; 15 bases align to TRBD2. V trimming: 4 bases; J trimming: 4 bases; junction bases outside the gene matches: 3. The CDR3 totals 16 residues. Germline values: CDR1 SGHVS, CDR2 FQNEAQ. CDR3 region: CASSSGLAGGADTQYF. DNA for the CDR3: TGTGCCAGCAGCTCGGGACTAGCGGGAGGAGCAGATACGCAGTATTTT.

This clonotype appeared many times. The rearrangement joins TRBV20-1 to TRBJ1-1, with D unclear. This CDR3 contains 13 residues. V shed 6 bases and J shed 0 bases, with 11 bases lying between them. In germline, CDR1 is DFQATT, CDR2 SNEGSKA (reference sequence). CDR3 in DNA: TGCAGTGCCCCCCAGTTTATGAACACTGAAGCTTTCTTT. Translated, it gives CSAPQFMNTEAFF.